These 22 T cell receptor beta chains came from one sample sequenced in a study of cytomegalovirus exposure and HLA in healthy donors. It was with 60 Vbeta and 13 Jbeta primers that the PCR ran. Measured with immunoSEQ multiplex PCR; TCRdb has only the in-frame clones, and not every one. The profile shows 150,000 to 200,000 clones, roughly three quarters of them singletons. Material for sequencing was PBMCs. The source is a woman aged 50 to 65 in good health and CMV-seronegative.

In DNA form, the CDR3 reads TGTGCCAGCAAGCAGAAGTCGGGGTACAATGAGCAGTTCTTC. Its translation is CASKQKSGYNEQFF. V usage is TRBV6-5 and J usage is TRBJ2-1; possibly TRBD2 for D (5 bases). This CDR3 contains 14 residues. From germline, CDR1 is MNHEY and CDR2 SVGAGI. The V gene lost 7 bases and the J gene lost 4 bases, with 14 bases spanning the gap.

The gene calls are TRBV7-9 and TRBJ2-7; 7 positions match TRBD2. This CDR3 is built from 14 residues. Germline CDR1 is SEHNR and CDR2 is FQNEAQ (reference sequence). V lost 10 bases and J lost 3; bases outside the gene matches: 12. CDR3 nucleotides: TGTGCCACCATTTCGAGCGGGACTGGCTACGAGCAGTACTTC. This codes for CATISSGTGYEQYF. Drawing the rest from reference TRBV7-9 and TRBJ2-7, the complete variable domain is DTGVSQNPRHKITKRGQNVTFRCDPISEHNRLYWYRQTLGQGPEFLTYFQNEAQLEKSRLLSDRFSAERPKGSFSTLEIQRTEQGDSAMYLCATISSGTGYEQYFGPGTRLTVT.

V is TRBV2 and J is TRBJ1-2; TRBD1 matches at 7 bases. Per germline, CDR1 SNHLY and CDR2 FYNNEI. The V and J ends lost 5 bases and 0 bases, in that order; junction bases with no gene match: 12. The CDR3 spans 17 residues. The CDR3 is CASSPTIRTGANYGYTF. For the CDR3, the DNA is TGTGCCAGCAGTCCCACAATTAGGACAGGAGCTAACTATGGCTACACCTTC.

The gene calls are TRBV5-4 and TRBJ1-1; D gene uncertain. V was trimmed by 0 bases and J by 0 bases, leaving 12 bases between them. CDR1 is SGHNT, CDR2 YYREEE, per germline (reference sequence). CDR3 size: 16 residues. The CDR3 region is CASSLAPTPMNTEAFF. In nucleotides, the CDR3 is TGTGCCAGCAGCTTGGCCCCTACTCCGATGAACACTGAAGCTTTCTTT.

The genes are TRBV7-9 and TRBJ1-4, with a weak D call TRBD1 (6 bases). The CDR3 length is 11 residues. Germline V CDR1 and CDR2: SEHNR, FQNEAQ (reference sequence). Trimming removed 4 bases from V and 14 bases from J, with 11 bases in between. CDR3 in amino acids: CASSSRDKLFF. CDR3 DNA: TGTGCCAGCAGCTCCCGGGACAAGCTGTTTTTT.

V and J are TRBV6-6 and TRBJ1-2, with a possible D match to TRBD1 (6 bases). The V end lost 6 bases, the J end lost 8 bases, and 19 bases lay between the germline ends. CDR1 and CDR2 from the germline V gene are MNHNY and SVGAGI (reference sequence). The CDR3 has 14 amino acids. The DNA for the CDR3 is TGTGCCAGCAGCCCGACGCGGGGGGCGGAGGGCTACACCTTC. Translated, it gives CASSPTRGAEGYTF.

The chain joins TRBV28 to TRBJ1-4, with D possibly matching TRBD1 (6 bases). V was pared by 2 bases and J by 6 bases, with 10 bases between. The CDR3 length is 14 residues. The V gene's germline CDR1 is MDHEN and CDR2 SYDVKM. DNA of the CDR3: TGTGCCAGCAGTTTAAGCAGGGGTTATGAAAAACTGTTTTTT. Translating gives CASSLSRGYEKLFF.

This clone appeared a single time. The chain links TRBV6-6 to TRBJ1-3; D perhaps matches TRBD1 (5 bases). The germline V gene encodes CDR1 MNHNY and CDR2 SVGAGI (reference sequence). Trimming cost V 7 bases and J 4 bases, with 14 bases left between them. CDR3 size: 14 residues. Written as DNA, the CDR3 is TGTGCCAGCAACGACGGGGGTGGAGGAAACACCATATATTTT. Translation gives CASNDGGGGNTIYF.

This sequence joins TRBV5-6 and TRBJ2-1, with D possibly matching TRBD1 (6 bases). V dropped 1 base and J dropped 2 bases, with 10 bases sitting between them. CDR3 size: 15 residues. Looked up from germline, CDR1 is SGHDT and CDR2 is YYEEEE. The CDR3 loop reads CASSLTGRTYNEQFF. CDR3 nucleotides: TGTGCCAGCAGCTTGACAGGGCGGACCTACAATGAGCAGTTCTTC.

The gene calls are TRBV27 and TRBJ1-1; D remains ambiguous. From germline, CDR1 is MNHEY and CDR2 SMNVEV (reference sequence). Trimming removed 2 bases at V and 1 base at J, with 5 bases between. The CDR3 length is 13 residues. The CDR3 loop reads CASSLTGNTEAFF. The CDR3 DNA reads TGTGCCAGCAGTTTAACGGGGAACACTGAAGCTTTCTTT.

The chain has TRBV5-1 and TRBJ2-4, with 7 bases fitting TRBD2. There are 16 residues in the CDR3. Trimming removed 6 bases from V and 9 bases from J; junction bases left unmatched: 18. The germline V gene encodes CDR1 SGHRS and CDR2 YFSETQ. CDR3 protein: CASTSGAPGGEGIQYF. DNA of the CDR3: TGCGCCAGCACCTCCGGTGCCCCTGGGGGGGAGGGCATTCAGTACTTC.

The genes are TRBV6-5 and TRBJ2-7; TRBD1 matches at 10 bases. The germline CDR1 and CDR2 sequences are MNHEY and SVGAGI. There are 14 residues in the CDR3. The trim removed 2 bases at V and 4 bases at J, leaving 2 bases unmatched. CDR3 DNA sequence: TGTGCCAGCAGTTACCGACAGGGGGCTTACGAGCAGTACTTC. It translates to CASSYRQGAYEQYF.

Here the CDR3 DNA reads TGTGCCAGCAGCCCCGGGGAGCGCCCAATGGCAGATACGCAGTATTTT. Protein sequence: CASSPGERPMADTQYF. J is TRBJ2-3 and V is TRBV9, with D tentatively TRBD2 (5 bases). V lost 4 bases, J lost 4 bases, and 19 bases lay in between. Germline CDR1 SGDLS, CDR2 YYNGEE. The CDR3 has 16 residues.

This chain connects TRBV5-1 to TRBJ2-7; 7 nucleotides agree with TRBD2. The CDR3 runs to 14 residues. V lost 4 bases to trimming and J lost 4 bases; unmatched junction nucleotides: 8. Germline V gene data show CDR1 as SGHRS and CDR2 as YFSETQ. This CDR3 reads CASSPWTSTYEQYF. The DNA for the CDR3 is TGCGCCAGCAGCCCATGGACTAGTACGTACGAGCAGTACTTC.

As DNA, the CDR3 is TGTGCCTGGAGTTGGGCGTCTTCAGATACGCAGTATTTT. Amino acid sequence: CAWSWASSDTQYF. The V gene is TRBV30, the J gene TRBJ2-3, with unresolved D. This CDR3 comprises 13 residues. V shed 2 bases and J shed 4 bases, with 10 bases lying between them. Looked up from germline, CDR1 is GTSNPN and CDR2 is SVGIG (reference sequence).

The J gene is TRBJ2-7, the V gene TRBV7-9; D unresolved. Germline-derived CDR1 and CDR2 are SEHNR and FQNEAQ (reference sequence). The ends were cut back, 5 bases at V and 2 bases at J, with 13 bases in the middle. CDR3 length: 14 amino acids. This CDR3 is CASSRLRSPYEQYF. The CDR3 DNA follows: TGTGCCAGCAGCCGCCTGCGTAGCCCCTACGAGCAGTACTTC.

The V gene is TRBV7-6, the J gene TRBJ1-6; D is undetermined. The CDR3 spans 16 residues. Germline assignment: CDR1 SGHVS and CDR2 FNYEAQ. Trimming pared 2 bases from V and 14 bases from J, leaving 22 bases between. The CDR3 here is CASSLLIAGGPLSLHF. The CDR3 DNA reads TGTGCCAGCAGCTTACTAATCGCGGGAGGACCCCTATCCCTCCACTTT. The whole variable domain, filled in from reference TRBV7-6 and TRBJ1-6, reads GAGVSQSPRYKVTKRGQDVALRCDPISGHVSLYWYRQALGQGPEFLTYFNYEAQQDKSGLPNDRFSAERPEGSISTLTIQRTEQRDSAMYRCASSLLIAGGPLSLHFGNGTRLTVT.

The chain joins TRBV7-9 to TRBJ2-1; D is perhaps TRBD1 (6 bases). There are 14 residues in the CDR3. V shed 4 bases and J shed 7 bases, with 14 bases lying between them. Per the germline V gene, CDR1 is SEHNR and CDR2 is FQNEAQ (reference sequence). The CDR3 here is CASSSQGQANEQFF. The CDR3 coding sequence is TGTGCCAGCAGCTCACAGGGTCAGGCAAATGAGCAGTTCTTC. Based on the CDR3 plus reference TRBV7-9 and TRBJ2-1, the full variable domain is DTGVSQNPRHKITKRGQNVTFRCDPISEHNRLYWYRQTLGQGPEFLTYFQNEAQLEKSRLLSDRFSAERPKGSFSTLEIQRTEQGDSAMYLCASSSQGQANEQFFGPGTRLTVL.

This rearrangement joins TRBV2 to TRBJ2-7; D is possibly TRBD1 (6 bases). V was shortened by 6 bases and J by 0 bases, with 12 bases between the two germline ends. Germline CDR1 and CDR2: SNHLY and FYNNEI. The CDR3 runs to 14 residues. CDR3 nucleotides: TGTGCCAGCAGGTTTCAGGGGAGCTCCTACGAGCAGTACTTC. Translation: CASRFQGSSYEQYF. The full variable domain, its missing parts supplied by reference TRBV2 and TRBJ2-7, is EPEVTQTPSHQVTQMGQEVILRCVPISNHLYFYWYRQILGQKVEFLVSFYNNEISEKSEIFDDQFSVERPDGSNFTLKIRSTKLEDSAMYFCASRFQGSSYEQYFGPGTRLTVT.

V usage is TRBV6-5 and J usage is TRBJ2-5, with 8 bases lining up with TRBD1. After removal of 6 bases from V and 5 bases from J, the junction contained 8 bases not matched to a gene. This CDR3 has 14 residues. CDR1 and CDR2 from the germline V gene are MNHEY and SVGAGI. The CDR3 nucleotides read TGTGCCAGCAGGGACAGGGCGGGGAGGGAGACCCAGTACTTC. This codes for CASRDRAGRETQYF.

V and J are TRBV6-6 and TRBJ1-2; D gene uncertain. The CDR3 length is 12 residues. Germline values: CDR1 MNHNY, CDR2 SVGAGI (reference sequence). The V gene lost 5 bases and the J gene lost 6 bases, with 10 bases spanning the gap. In DNA, the CDR3 is TGTGCCAGCAGTCCCCTTTCCCATGGCTACACCTTC. This translates into CASSPLSHGYTF.

J is TRBJ2-7 and V is TRBV11-2, with TRBD1 as a possible D gene (6 bases). The CDR3 is made up of 14 amino acids. Germline V gene sequence: CDR1 SGHAT, CDR2 FQNNGV. V was clipped by 5 bases and J by 2 bases, with 13 bases between them. The CDR3 protein is CASSLQGGPYEQYF. In DNA form, the CDR3 reads TGTGCCAGCAGCCTACAGGGTGGGCCCTACGAGCAGTACTTC.